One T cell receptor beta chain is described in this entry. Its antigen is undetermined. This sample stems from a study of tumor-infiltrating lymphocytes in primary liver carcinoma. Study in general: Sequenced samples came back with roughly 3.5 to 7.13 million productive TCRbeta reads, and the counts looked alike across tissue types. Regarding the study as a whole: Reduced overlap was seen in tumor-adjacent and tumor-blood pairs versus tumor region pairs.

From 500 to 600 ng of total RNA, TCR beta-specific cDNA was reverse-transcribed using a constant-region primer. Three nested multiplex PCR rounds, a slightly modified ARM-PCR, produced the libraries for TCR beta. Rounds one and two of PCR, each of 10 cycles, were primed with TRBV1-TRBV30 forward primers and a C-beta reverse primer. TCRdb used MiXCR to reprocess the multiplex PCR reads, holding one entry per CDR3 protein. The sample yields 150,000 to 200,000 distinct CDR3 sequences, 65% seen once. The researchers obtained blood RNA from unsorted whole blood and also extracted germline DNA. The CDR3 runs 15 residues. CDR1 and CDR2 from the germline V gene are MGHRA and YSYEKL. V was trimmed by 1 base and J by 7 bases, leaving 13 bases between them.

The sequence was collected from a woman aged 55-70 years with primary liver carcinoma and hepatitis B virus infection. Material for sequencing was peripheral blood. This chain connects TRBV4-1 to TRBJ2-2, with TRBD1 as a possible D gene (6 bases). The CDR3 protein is CASSQAGALIGELFF. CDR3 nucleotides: TGCGCCAGCAGCCAAGCAGGGGCGCTGATCGGGGAGCTGTTTTTT.